Listed below are T cell receptor beta chains from one sample, sequenced in a study of T cells in Graves' hyperthyroidism and ophthalmopathy. Each CDR3 protein gets one entry after TCRdb re-called the multiplex PCR reads with MiXCR. The repertoire holds roughly 700,000 distinct CDR3 sequences, with about 35% as singletons. Sequenced sample: blood. The receptors come from a woman aged 35 to 49 with Graves' hyperthyroidism. CDR3s include the opening cysteine and the closing phenylalanine or tryptophan. A D gene is named only where the DNA matches it firmly. Size is omitted from some rows. Given values are once, few, many or a class for expanded clones.

few,-,TRBJ2-7,TRBV19,TGTGCCAGTAGTATAGTCCCAAGCTCCTACGAGCAGTACTTC,CASSIVPSSYEQYF
few,-,TRBJ2-7,TRBV24-1,TGTGCCACCAGTGTGGCAGGGGGGTACGAGCAGTACTTC,CATSVAGGYEQYF
few,-,TRBJ1-2,TRBV7-9,TGCGCCAGCAGCCAAGATAGGGGATGGGGCTACACCTTC,CASSQDRGWGYTF
-,-,TRBJ1-2,TRBV25-1,TGTGCCTGGAGTCCACAGGGAGACTATGGCTACACCTTC,CAWSPQGDYGYTF
-,TRBD1,TRBJ1-1,TRBV19,TGTGCCAGTACCGAACAGGGGGGGCAGGTGAACACTGAAGCTTTCTTT,CASTEQGGQVNTEAFF
many,TRBD1,TRBJ1-2,TRBV10-1,TGCGCCAGATCGGAGGGAGACAGGGCCAACTATGGCTACACCTTC,CARSEGDRANYGYTF
-,TRBD1,TRBJ2-1,TRBV29-1,TGCAGCGCTGTGACAGGGACCAATGAGCAGTTCTTC,CSAVTGTNEQFF
many,TRBD2,TRBJ2-5,TRBV20-1,TGCAGTGCTAGAGGACTAGCGTTTGAAGAGACCCAGTACTTC,CSARGLAFEETQYF
few,TRBD1,TRBJ1-5,TRBV6-5,TGTGCCAGCAGTACCGGACAGGGCTATAGCAATCAGCCCCAGCATTTT,CASSTGQGYSNQPQHF
-,-,TRBJ2-5,TRBV20-1,TGCAGTGCTAGAGATCGGAGTAGCGGCGAGACCCAGTACTTC,CSARDRSSGETQYF
-,TRBD1,TRBJ1-6,TRBV2,TGTGCCAGCAGCGGACAGGCAGTCCCTAATTCACCCCTCCACTTT,CASSGQAVPNSPLHF
-,TRBD2,TRBJ2-5,TRBV28,TGTGCCAGCAGTCTTTCTAGCGGGACCCTCCAAGAGACCCAGTACTTC,CASSLSSGTLQETQYF
many,-,TRBJ2-6,TRBV7-9,TGTGCCAGCAGCTTCGACTCTGGGGCCAACGTCCTGACTTTC,CASSFDSGANVLTF
-,-,TRBJ2-3,TRBV29-1,TGCAGCGTTGTCCTCCCGAGAAGGGCCAGCACAGATACGCAGTATTTT,CSVVLPRRASTDTQYF
few,-,TRBJ2-5,TRBV11-2,TGTGCCAGCAGCTCCCAGGGACTTCAAGAGACCCAGTACTTC,CASSSQGLQETQYF
-,-,TRBJ1-2,TRBV19,TGTGCCAGTAGTATCCGGACAGATCTTTTCTGGGGCTACACCTTC,CASSIRTDLFWGYTF
-,TRBD2,TRBJ2-5,TRBV25-1,TGTGCCAGCAGTTCCGTTATAGCGGGAGGAAACCAAGAGACCCAGTACTTC,CASSSVIAGGNQETQYF
few,-,TRBJ1-4,TRBV5-1,TGCGCCAGCAGCTTGGGAGGGACCGAGTTTGAAAAACTGTTTTTT,CASSLGGTEFEKLFF
few,-,TRBJ1-4,TRBV7-2,TGTGCCAGCAGCTCCTCTCGGGGAGCAACTAATGAAAAACTGTTTTTT,CASSSSRGATNEKLFF
few,-,TRBJ2-3,TRBV7-9,TGTGCCAGCAGCTTAGATCCAGATACGCAGTATTTT,CASSLDPDTQYF
-,-,TRBJ2-7,TRBV7-2,TGTGCCAGCAGCCAAGGACGGACATACGAGCAGTACTTC,CASSQGRTYEQYF
many,-,TRBJ1-6,TRBV7-9,TGTGCCAGCAGCCAGTCGACAGAAACTAATTCACCCCTCCACTTT,CASSQSTETNSPLHF
few,TRBD1,TRBJ2-7,TRBV12-5,TGTGCTAGTGGTTTCCGACAGGGTTCCTACGAGCAGTACTTC,CASGFRQGSYEQYF
many,-,TRBJ1-1,TRBV12-3/TRBV12-4,TGTGCCAGCAGTTTGGGAGGTGAAGCTTTCTTT,CASSLGGEAFF
many,-,TRBJ1-6,TRBV2,TGTGCCAGCAGTCCTCGGACAGATTGGCCGTCACCCCTCCACTTT,CASSPRTDWPSPLHF
few,-,TRBJ1-1,TRBV11-2,TGTGCCAGCAGCTTAGTATCTAGCGGGGCAAAAGCTTTCTTT,CASSLVSSGAKAFF
many,TRBD2,TRBJ2-5,TRBV7-2,TGTGCCAGCAGCCCAGGGCGGGGGGGCAGGGAGACCCAGTACTTC,CASSPGRGGRETQYF
-,TRBD1,TRBJ2-7,TRBV10-3,TGTGCCAGCAGTGAAGGCGGACAGGGGAGCTCCTACGAGCAGTACTTC,CASSEGGQGSSYEQYF
few,-,TRBJ1-1,TRBV20-1,TGCAGTGCTAGAGAAGGGCGGTGGACTGAAGCTTTCTTT,CSAREGRWTEAFF
-,TRBD1,TRBJ2-5,TRBV20-1,TGCAGTGCTCGGCCGGACAGGGGCATAGAGACCCAGTACTTC,CSARPDRGIETQYF
few,-,TRBJ1-2,TRBV6-6,TGTGCCAGCAGCCCTGGACTATATGGCTACACCTTC,CASSPGLYGYTF
few,TRBD1,TRBJ1-1,TRBV5-1,TGCGCCAGCAGCCTCAACAGGGGAGGTGGTGAAGCTTTCTTT,CASSLNRGGGEAFF
-,-,TRBJ1-2,TRBV4-3,TGCGCCAGCAGCCAAGACCCAGCTAGGCTCTATGGCTACACCTTC,CASSQDPARLYGYTF
many,TRBD1,TRBJ2-7,TRBV7-2,TGTGCCAGCAGCCCTAACAGGGGGTCCTACGAGCAGTACTTC,CASSPNRGSYEQYF
many,-,TRBJ1-1,TRBV12-3/TRBV12-4,TGTGCCAGCAGTCCTGGGTCTAAAGCTTTCTTT,CASSPGSKAFF
few,-,TRBJ1-1,TRBV5-6,TGTGCCAGCAGCTTGGTATCCGGGGGTTATACTGAAGCTTTCTTT,CASSLVSGGYTEAFF
-,-,TRBJ2-5,TRBV5-1,TGCGCCAGCAGCTTTGACCAGGACTACCAAGAGACCCAGTACTTC,CASSFDQDYQETQYF
-,-,TRBJ1-5,TRBV29-1,TGCAGCGTTGGTGTCCCCAATCAGCCCCAGCATTTT,CSVGVPNQPQHF
-,TRBD1,TRBJ1-2,TRBV10-3,TGTGCCATCAGTGATGACAGGGAAGCGAGCGGCTACACCTTC,CAISDDREASGYTF
-,-,TRBJ2-7,TRBV6-1,TGTGCCAGCAGTTCGGGGCAGAAGCAGTACTTC,CASSSGQKQYF
-,-,TRBJ2-7,TRBV18,TGTGCCAGCTCACCGGCCCCAGTGGGGCTTGCCTACGAGCAGTACTTC,CASSPAPVGLAYEQYF
-,TRBD2,TRBJ2-7,TRBV4-3,TGCGCCAGCAGCCCGGGACTAGCGGGAGGTCGAAACGAGCAGTACTTC,CASSPGLAGGRNEQYF
many,TRBD1,TRBJ2-7,TRBV20-1,TGCAGTGCTATGGGACAGGGCTTCTACGAGCAGTACTTC,CSAMGQGFYEQYF
many,TRBD1,TRBJ1-1,TRBV7-9,TGTGCCAGCAGCTTAGAACAGGGGCATAGTGAAGCTTTCTTT,CASSLEQGHSEAFF
few,-,TRBJ2-7,TRBV7-9,TGTGCCAGCAGCCCCGACACCGAACCCTACGAGCAGTACTTC,CASSPDTEPYEQYF
few,-,TRBJ1-1,TRBV10-3,TGTGCCAGCAGTGATAGGGGCATTACTGAAGCTTTCTTT,CASSDRGITEAFF
-,-,TRBJ2-2,TRBV11-1,TGTGCCAGCAGCGAGGTCCTCGCGAACACCGGGGAGCTGTTTTTT,CASSEVLANTGELFF
many,-,TRBJ1-5,TRBV5-1,TGCGCCAGCAGCCTTGGGACCGACGTCAATGAGCCCCAGCATTTT,CASSLGTDVNEPQHF
many,-,TRBJ2-7,TRBV15,TGTGCCACCAGCAGCAGGACTTTCTACGAGCAGTACTTC,CATSSRTFYEQYF
once,-,TRBJ1-2,TRBV6-1,TGTGCCAGCGAGAGACAGGACACAAACTATGGCTACACCTTC,CASERQDTNYGYTF
-,-,TRBJ1-5,TRBV7-2,TGTGCCAGCAGCCAAGGAGGACTGGGTAGCAATCAGCCCCAGCATTTT,CASSQGGLGSNQPQHF
-,-,TRBJ1-3,TRBV10-1,TGCGCCGTACAGCGCCCGCCGGAGAACACCATATATTTT,CAVQRPPENTIYF
many,-,TRBJ1-3,TRBV10-2,TGCGCCAGCAGTGGGTCACGAGGGAACCGAAACACCATATATTTT,CASSGSRGNRNTIYF
-,-,TRBJ1-4,TRBV25-1,TGTGCCAGCAGTGACCGCACGGGGGCAGGTGCTAATGAAAAACTGTTTTTT,CASSDRTGAGANEKLFF
few,-,TRBJ1-5,TRBV7-2,TGTGCCAGCAGCTGGTATAGCAATCAGCCCCAGCATTTT,CASSWYSNQPQHF
-,-,TRBJ2-5,TRBV28,TGTGCCAGCAGTGTTCAGGGGAAGACCCAGTACTTC,CASSVQGKTQYF
-,TRBD2,TRBJ2-2,TRBV20-1,TGCAGTGCTCCGAGGGCGGGGGAGGACACCGGGGAGCTGTTTTTT,CSAPRAGEDTGELFF
few,-,TRBJ2-5,TRBV13,TGTGCCAGCAGCTTAGATCGCACTTCAAGAGGAAAGACCCAGTACTTC,CASSLDRTSRGKTQYF
many,-,TRBJ2-5,TRBV10-3,TGTGCCATCAGCACCGGGACGCCGTCGACCCAGTACTTC,CAISTGTPSTQYF
few,TRBD1,TRBJ1-2,TRBV12-5,TGTGCTAGTGGTTTGGTACTCAGGGGGAACTATGGCTACACCTTC,CASGLVLRGNYGYTF